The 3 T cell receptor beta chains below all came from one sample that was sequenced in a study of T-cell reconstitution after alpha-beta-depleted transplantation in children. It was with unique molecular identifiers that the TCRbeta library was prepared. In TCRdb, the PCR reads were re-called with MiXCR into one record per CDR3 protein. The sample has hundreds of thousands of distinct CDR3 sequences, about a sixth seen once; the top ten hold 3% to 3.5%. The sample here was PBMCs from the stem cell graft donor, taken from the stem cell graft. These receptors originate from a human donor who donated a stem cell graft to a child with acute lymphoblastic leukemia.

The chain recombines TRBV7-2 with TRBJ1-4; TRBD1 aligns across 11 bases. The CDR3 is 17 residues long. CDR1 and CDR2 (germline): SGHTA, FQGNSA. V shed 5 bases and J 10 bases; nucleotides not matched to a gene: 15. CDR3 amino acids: CASSTAPSGTGGTKLFF. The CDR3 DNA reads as TGTGCCAGCAGCACAGCTCCCTCCGGGACAGGGGGGACAAAACTGTTTTTT. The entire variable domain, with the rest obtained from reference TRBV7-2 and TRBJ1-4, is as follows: GAGVSQSPSNKVTEKGKDVELRCDPISGHTALYWYRQSLGQGLEFLIYFQGNSAPDKSGLPSDRFSAERTGGSVSTLTIQRTQQEDSAVYLCASSTAPSGTGGTKLFFGSGTQLSVL.

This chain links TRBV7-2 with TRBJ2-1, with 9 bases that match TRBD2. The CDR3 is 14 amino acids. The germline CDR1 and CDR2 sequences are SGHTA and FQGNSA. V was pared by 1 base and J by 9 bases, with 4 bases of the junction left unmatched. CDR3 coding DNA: TGTGCCAGCAGCTTAGAGCGGGGGGCTGGTGAGCAGTTCTTC. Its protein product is CASSLERGAGEQFF. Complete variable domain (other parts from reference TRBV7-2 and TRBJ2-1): GAGVSQSPSNKVTEKGKDVELRCDPISGHTALYWYRQSLGQGLEFLIYFQGNSAPDKSGLPSDRFSAERTGGSVSTLTIQRTQQEDSAVYLCASSLERGAGEQFFGPGTRLTVL.

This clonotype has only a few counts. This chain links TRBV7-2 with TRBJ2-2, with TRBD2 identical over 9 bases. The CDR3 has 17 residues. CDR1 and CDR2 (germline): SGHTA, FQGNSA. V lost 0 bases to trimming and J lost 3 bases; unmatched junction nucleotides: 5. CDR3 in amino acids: CASSLASGSVYTGELFF. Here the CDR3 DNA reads TGTGCCAGCAGCTTAGCTAGCGGGAGTGTCTACACCGGGGAGCTGTTTTTT.